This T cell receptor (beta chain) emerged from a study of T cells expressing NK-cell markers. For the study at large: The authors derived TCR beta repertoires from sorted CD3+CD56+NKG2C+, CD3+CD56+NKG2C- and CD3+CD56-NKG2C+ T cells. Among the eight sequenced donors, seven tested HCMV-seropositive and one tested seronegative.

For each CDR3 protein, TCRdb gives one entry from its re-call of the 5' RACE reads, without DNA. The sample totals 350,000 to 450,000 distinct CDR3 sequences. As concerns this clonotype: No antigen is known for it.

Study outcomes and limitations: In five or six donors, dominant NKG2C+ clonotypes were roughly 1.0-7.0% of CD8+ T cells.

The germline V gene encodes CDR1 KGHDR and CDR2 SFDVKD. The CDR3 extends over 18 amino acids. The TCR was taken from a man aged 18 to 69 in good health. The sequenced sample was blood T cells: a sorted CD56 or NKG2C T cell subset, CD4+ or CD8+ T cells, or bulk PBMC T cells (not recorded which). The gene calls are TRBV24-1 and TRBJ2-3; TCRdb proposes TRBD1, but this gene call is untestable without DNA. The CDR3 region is CATSDNPQGDFVEDTQYF.